Listed below are T cell receptor beta chains from one sample, sequenced in a study of blood T cell repertoires in COVID-19. Measured with immunoSEQ multiplex PCR; TCRdb has only the in-frame clones, and not every one. The repertoire holds about 130,000 clones, with around 89% as singletons. Material for sequencing was peripheral blood. The origin of the receptors is a man aged 50 to 59 with active or convalescent COVID-19. Each CDR3 is given with its conserved first and last residue. D genes are given only for firm matches. The listing skips clone size in some rows; elsewhere it reads once, few, many or a size class.

V	size	J	D	CDR3	DNA
TRBV9	-	TRBJ2-3	TRBD2	CASRPAGEPTDTQYF	TGTGCCAGCAGACCGGCGGGGGAGCCCACAGATACGCAGTATTTT
TRBV11-3	-	TRBJ1-1	-	CASSLTVDTEAFF	TGTGCCAGCAGCCTGACAGTGGATACTGAAGCTTTCTTT
TRBV9	-	TRBJ2-3	TRBD2	CASSRRAGGDTDTQYF	TGTGCCAGCAGCCGACGAGCGGGGGGGGACACAGATACGCAGTATTTT
TRBV10-3	-	TRBJ2-1	TRBD2	CAISFQPGLAGAPSLRNEQFF	TGTGCCATCAGCTTCCAACCTGGACTAGCGGGAGCGCCGTCCTTGAGGAATGAGCAGTTCTTC
TRBV6-6	-	TRBJ2-3	-	CASSLAEASDTQYF	TGTGCCAGCAGTCTTGCGGAGGCTTCGGATACGCAGTATTTT
TRBV5-4	-	TRBJ2-2	TRBD1	CASSPGGQGRTGELFF	TGTGCCAGCAGCCCGGGGGGACAGGGGAGGACCGGGGAGCTGTTTTTT
TRBV5-4	-	TRBJ1-1	TRBD1	CASSVGQLNTEAFF	TGTGCCAGCAGCGTGGGACAGCTGAACACTGAAGCTTTCTTT
TRBV30	-	TRBJ2-3	-	CAWSGGDFETDTQYF	TGTGCCTGGAGTGGCGGGGACTTTGAAACAGATACGCAGTATTTT
TRBV6-5	-	TRBJ1-4	-	CASSYSRGWEKLFF	TGTGCCAGCAGCTATTCCAGGGGCTGGGAAAAACTGTTTTTT
TRBV6-5	-	TRBJ2-7	TRBD2	CATRKGGSRYEQYF	TGTGCCACACGGAAAGGCGGGAGCCGTTACGAGCAGTACTTC
TRBV24-1	-	TRBJ2-4	TRBD1	CATSDSTGGTKNIQYF	TGTGCCACCAGTGATTCCACAGGGGGGACCAAAAACATTCAGTACTTC
TRBV5-1	-	TRBJ2-2	TRBD2	CASSPTSGRAAVGELFF	TGCGCCAGCAGCCCTACTAGCGGGAGGGCCGCGGTCGGGGAGCTGTTTTTT
TRBV6-2/TRBV6-3	-	TRBJ2-5	TRBD2	CASSFSGLASRETQYF	TGTGCCAGCAGTTTCTCGGGACTAGCCTCTCGAGAGACCCAGTACTTC
TRBV7-2	-	TRBJ2-7	TRBD2	CASSSGLAGAEQYF	TGTGCCAGCAGCTCCGGACTAGCGGGAGCGGAGCAGTACTTC
TRBV5-1	-	TRBJ1-3	-	CASSLDSSGNTIYF	TGCGCCAGCAGCCTAGACAGCTCTGGAAACACCATATATTTT
TRBV25-1	few	TRBJ2-1	TRBD1	CAAGGTYNEQFF	TGTGCCGCAGGGGGAACCTACAATGAGCAGTTCTTC
TRBV5-1	once	TRBJ1-2	-	CASSLDWGLNGGYTF	TGCGCCAGCAGCTTGGACTGGGGCCTTAACGGTGGCTACACCTTC
TRBV6-2/TRBV6-3	-	TRBJ2-5	TRBD1	CASSYGGTGWNAETQYF	TGTGCCAGCAGTTACGGCGGGACAGGCTGGAATGCGGAGACCCAGTACTTC
TRBV19	-	TRBJ1-1	-	CASSIDRGAEAFF	TGTGCCAGTAGTATAGACAGAGGTGCTGAAGCTTTCTTT
TRBV5-1	-	TRBJ2-1	-	CASREQEFSLDNEQFF	TGCGCCAGCAGGGAACAGGAATTTTCGTTGGACAATGAGCAGTTCTTC
TRBV5-1	-	TRBJ1-2	-	CASSLVENYGYTF	TGCGCCAGCAGCTTGGTCGAGAACTATGGCTACACCTTC
TRBV30	-	TRBJ1-5	-	CAWSSQGGNQPQHF	TGTGCCTGGAGTTCACAAGGCGGAAATCAGCCCCAGCATTTT
TRBV7-8	-	TRBJ1-2	TRBD1	CASSLDRQGGVLPGGKSGYTF	TGTGCCAGCAGCTTAGATCGTCAGGGTGGGGTACTTCCAGGGGGCAAGAGTGGCTACACCTTC
TRBV6-2/TRBV6-3	once	TRBJ2-5	TRBD1	CASSLTGGGETQYF	TGTGCCAGCAGTTTGACAGGGGGAGGAGAGACCCAGTACTTC
TRBV4-2	-	TRBJ2-2	TRBD2	CASSQGLAGAPGGELFF	TGTGCCAGCAGCCAAGGACTAGCGGGGGCCCCTGGCGGGGAGCTGTTTTTT
TRBV3-1/TRBV3-2	-	TRBJ2-1	TRBD2	CASSRVYRAKLAGGPNEQFF	TGTGCCAGCAGCCGAGTATACAGGGCTAAACTAGCGGGGGGGCCCAATGAGCAGTTCTTC
TRBV6-4	-	TRBJ2-3	-	CASSRDYLTDTQYF	TGTGCCAGCAGTAGAGATTACCTCACAGATACGCAGTATTTT
TRBV5-4	-	TRBJ2-6	-	CASSMQGSGANVLTF	TGTGCCAGCAGCATGCAGGGATCTGGGGCCAACGTCCTGACTTTC
TRBV4-1	-	TRBJ2-2	TRBD2	CASSQDTAAAGVSTGELFF	TGCGCCAGCAGCCAAGATACCGCTGCCGCGGGAGTAAGCACCGGGGAGCTGTTTTTT
TRBV11-2	-	TRBJ2-7	-	CASSLDSGFHEQYF	TGTGCCAGCAGCTTAGATTCGGGGTTCCACGAGCAGTACTTC
TRBV7-2	-	TRBJ2-5	-	CASSRPPTVGETQYF	TGTGCCAGCAGCCGCCCCCCTACGGTTGGAGAGACCCAGTACTTC
TRBV19	-	TRBJ1-1	TRBD1	CASSITTGGLTLLNTEAFF	TGTGCCAGTAGTATAACGACAGGGGGCCTCACCCTGCTGAACACTGAAGCTTTCTTT
TRBV19	once	TRBJ1-1	-	CASSSGGFGSGTEAFF	TGTGCCAGTAGTTCGGGAGGATTTGGGAGTGGCACTGAAGCTTTCTTT
TRBV6-5	few	TRBJ2-7	TRBD1	CASSYSTDRGHEQYF	TGTGCCAGCAGTTACTCGACCGACAGGGGGCACGAGCAGTACTTC
TRBV2	-	TRBJ2-7	-	CASSAVYEQYF	TGTGCCAGCAGTGCAGTCTACGAGCAGTACTTC
TRBV12-3/TRBV12-4	-	TRBJ2-7	-	CASSLGGMEQYF	TGTGCCAGCAGTCTCGGGGGTATGGAGCAGTACTTC
TRBV3-1/TRBV3-2	-	TRBJ1-5	TRBD1	CASSQGGGYQPQHF	TGTGCCAGCAGCCAAGGAGGGGGCTATCAGCCCCAGCATTTT
TRBV9	-	TRBJ2-1	-	CASSVGADYNEQFF	TGTGCCAGCAGCGTAGGGGCAGACTACAATGAGCAGTTCTTC
TRBV5-4	-	TRBJ1-2	TRBD1	CASSLVARTGNYGYTF	TGTGCCAGCAGCTTGGTCGCTAGGACAGGGAACTATGGCTACACCTTC